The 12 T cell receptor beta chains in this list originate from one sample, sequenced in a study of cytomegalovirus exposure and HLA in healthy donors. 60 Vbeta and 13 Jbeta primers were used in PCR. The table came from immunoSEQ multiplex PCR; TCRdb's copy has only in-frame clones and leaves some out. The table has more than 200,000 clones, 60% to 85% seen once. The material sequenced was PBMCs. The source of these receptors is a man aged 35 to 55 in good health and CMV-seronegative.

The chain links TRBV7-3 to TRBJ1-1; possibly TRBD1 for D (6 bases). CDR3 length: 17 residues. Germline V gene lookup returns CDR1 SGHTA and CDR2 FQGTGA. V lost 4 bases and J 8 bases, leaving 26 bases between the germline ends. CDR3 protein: CASSSRDHQGTPQEAFF. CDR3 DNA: TGTGCCAGCAGCTCCCGGGACCATCAGGGGACGCCTCAGGAAGCTTTCTTT.

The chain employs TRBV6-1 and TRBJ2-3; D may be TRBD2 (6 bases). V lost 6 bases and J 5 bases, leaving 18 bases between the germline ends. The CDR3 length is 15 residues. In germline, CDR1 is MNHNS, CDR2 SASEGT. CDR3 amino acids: CASRMERGFKDTQYF. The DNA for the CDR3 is TGTGCCAGCAGAATGGAACGGGGGTTCAAAGATACGCAGTATTTT.

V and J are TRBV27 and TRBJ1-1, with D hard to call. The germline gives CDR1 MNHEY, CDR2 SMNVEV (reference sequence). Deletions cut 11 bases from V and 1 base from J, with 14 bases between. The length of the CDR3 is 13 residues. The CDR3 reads CAALGHGNTEAFF. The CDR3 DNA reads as TGTGCCGCCTTGGGCCATGGGAACACTGAAGCTTTCTTT.

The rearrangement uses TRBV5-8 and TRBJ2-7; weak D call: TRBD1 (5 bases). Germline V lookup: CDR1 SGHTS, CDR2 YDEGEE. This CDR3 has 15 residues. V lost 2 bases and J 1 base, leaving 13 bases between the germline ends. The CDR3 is CASSLGRQGSYEQYF. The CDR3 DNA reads TGTGCCAGCAGCTTAGGGCGTCAGGGTTCCTACGAGCAGTACTTC.

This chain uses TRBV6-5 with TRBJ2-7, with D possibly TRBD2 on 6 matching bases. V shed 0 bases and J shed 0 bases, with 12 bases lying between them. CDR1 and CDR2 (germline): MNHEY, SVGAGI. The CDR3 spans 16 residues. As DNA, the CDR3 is TGTGCCAGCAGTTACTCGACTAGATTCGGCTCCTACGAGCAGTACTTC. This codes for CASSYSTRFGSYEQYF.

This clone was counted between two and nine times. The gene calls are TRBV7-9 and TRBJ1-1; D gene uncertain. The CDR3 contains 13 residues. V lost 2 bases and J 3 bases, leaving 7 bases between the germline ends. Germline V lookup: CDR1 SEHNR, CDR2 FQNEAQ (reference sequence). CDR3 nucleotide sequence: TGTGCCAGCAGCTTATCAGAGGACACTGAAGCTTTCTTT. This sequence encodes CASSLSEDTEAFF.

This CDR3 is CSAPGGNTIYF. DNA of the CDR3: TGCAGTGCTCCAGGGGGAAACACCATATATTTT. This chain joins TRBV20-1 and TRBJ1-3; TRBD1 is a possible D gene (5 bases). The CDR3 totals 11 residues. The germline V and J ends were trimmed by 5 bases and 4 bases, with 6 bases remaining between them. The germline gives CDR1 DFQATT, CDR2 SNEGSKA (reference sequence).

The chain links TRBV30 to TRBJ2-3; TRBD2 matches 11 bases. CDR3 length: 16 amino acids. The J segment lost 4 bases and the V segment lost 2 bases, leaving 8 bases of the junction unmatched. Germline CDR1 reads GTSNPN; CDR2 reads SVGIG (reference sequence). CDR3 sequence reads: CAWSPASGRSSDTQYF. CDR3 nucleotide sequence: TGTGCCTGGAGTCCCGCTAGCGGGAGGAGCTCAGATACGCAGTATTTT. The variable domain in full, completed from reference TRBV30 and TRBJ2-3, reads SQTIHQWPATLVQPVGSPLSLECTVEGTSNPNLYWYRQAAGRGLQLLFYSVGIGQISSEVPQNLSASRPQDRQFILSSKKLLLSDSGFYLCAWSPASGRSSDTQYFGPGTRLTVL.

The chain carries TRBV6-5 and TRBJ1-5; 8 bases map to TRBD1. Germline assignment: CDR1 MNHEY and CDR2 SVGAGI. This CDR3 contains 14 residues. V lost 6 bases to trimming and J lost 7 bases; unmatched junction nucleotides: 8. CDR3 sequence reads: CASSPYRGDQPQHF. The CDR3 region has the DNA TGTGCCAGCAGCCCTTACAGGGGGGACCAGCCCCAGCATTTT.

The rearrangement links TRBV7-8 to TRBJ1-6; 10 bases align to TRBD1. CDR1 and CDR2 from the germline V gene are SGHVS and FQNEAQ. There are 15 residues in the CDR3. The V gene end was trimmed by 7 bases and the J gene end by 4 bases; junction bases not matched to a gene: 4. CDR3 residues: CASNPDRGYNSPLHF. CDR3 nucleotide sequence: TGTGCCAGCAACCCGGACAGGGGGTATAATTCACCCCTCCACTTT. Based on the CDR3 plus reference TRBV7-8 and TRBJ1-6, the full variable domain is GAGVSQSPRYKVAKRGQDVALRCDPISGHVSLFWYQQALGQGPEFLTYFQNEAQLDKSGLPSDRFFAERPEGSVSTLKIQRTQQEDSAVYLCASNPDRGYNSPLHFGNGTRLTVT.

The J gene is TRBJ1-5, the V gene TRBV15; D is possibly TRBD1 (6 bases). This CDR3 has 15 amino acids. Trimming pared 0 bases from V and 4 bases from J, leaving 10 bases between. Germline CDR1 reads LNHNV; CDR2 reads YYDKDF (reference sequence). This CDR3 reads CATSRDNTGNQPQHF. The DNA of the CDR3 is TGTGCCACCAGCAGAGATAACACAGGGAATCAGCCCCAGCATTTT.

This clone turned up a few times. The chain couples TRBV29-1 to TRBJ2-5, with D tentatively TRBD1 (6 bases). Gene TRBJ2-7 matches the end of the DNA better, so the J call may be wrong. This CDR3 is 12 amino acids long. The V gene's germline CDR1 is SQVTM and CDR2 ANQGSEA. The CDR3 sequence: CSVQGFAYEQYF. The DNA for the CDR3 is TGCAGCGTTCAGGGGTTCGCCTACGAGCAGTACTTC.